The 10 T cell receptor beta chains below come from one sample, sequenced in a study of blood T cell repertoires in COVID-19. Libraries were prepared by immunoSEQ multiplex PCR; TCRdb keeps only in-frame clonotypes and omits some of them. The repertoire holds roughly 140,000 clones, about four fifths seen once, with roughly 0.58% in the top ten. The sequenced sample consisted of peripheral blood. The receptors were sampled from a man in his sixties with acute or convalescent COVID-19.

The chain carries TRBV7-2 and TRBJ2-3; possible D gene TRBD1, 6 bases. CDR1 SGHTA and CDR2 FQGNSA come from the germline V gene. The CDR3 runs to 17 residues. Deletions cut 4 bases from V and 2 bases from J, with 19 bases between. In nucleotides, the CDR3 is TGTGCCAGCAGCTCCTTGACAGGAAGAGGGTACACAGATACGCAGTATTTT. Protein product: CASSSLTGRGYTDTQYF.

V is TRBV24-1 and J is TRBJ2-7; D is perhaps TRBD2 (5 bases). Germline values: CDR1 KGHDR, CDR2 SFDVKD. CDR3 length equals 15 residues. V was clipped by 0 bases and J by 3 bases, with 11 bases between them. DNA for the CDR3: TGTGCCACCAGTGATTTGCATGGAGGCTTCTACGAGCAGTACTTC. This translates into CATSDLHGGFYEQYF.

V gene TRBV27 combines with J gene TRBJ2-5; 8 bases are shared with TRBD1. CDR3 length equals 14 residues. V lost 5 bases and J lost 3; bases outside the gene matches: 5. CDR1 and CDR2 (germline): MNHEY, SMNVEV (reference sequence). CDR3 DNA: TGTGCCAGCAGTCATCGGACAGGGAAAGAGACCCAGTACTTC. Amino acids: CASSHRTGKETQYF.

This clone was picked up many times. The chain employs TRBV2 and TRBJ1-3; D gene uncertain. This CDR3 has 11 residues. CDR1 is SNHLY, CDR2 FYNNEI, per germline. V was clipped by 2 bases and J by 6 bases, with 2 bases between them. CDR3 sequence: CASSEQNTIYF. CDR3 bases: TGTGCCAGCAGTGAACAAAACACCATATATTTT.

The chain is built from TRBV6-6 and TRBJ2-2; 11 bases map to TRBD2. Looked up from germline, CDR1 is MNHNY and CDR2 is SVGAGI (reference sequence). The CDR3 loop spans 16 amino acids. The V and J ends lost 5 bases and 1 base, in that order; junction bases with no gene match: 3. CDR3 DNA sequence: TGTGCCAGCAGTCTGGGGACTAGCGGGAACACCGGGGAGCTGTTTTTT. It yields the protein CASSLGTSGNTGELFF.

This chain uses TRBV3-1 (or the pseudogene TRBV3-2) with TRBJ1-2, with 8 bases that match TRBD1. The length of the CDR3 is 13 residues. Germline-derived CDR1 and CDR2 are LGHDT and YNNKEL (reference sequence). Trimming at V came to 4 bases and at J to 6 bases, leaving 4 bases not matched to a gene. CDR3 region: CASSLTGGDGYTF. CDR3 in DNA: TGTGCCAGCAGCCTCACAGGGGGGGATGGCTACACCTTC.

V usage is TRBV7-3 and J usage is TRBJ2-1; TRBD2 aligns across 9 bases. With 5 bases clipped from V and 9 bases from J, the junction kept 14 bases outside the gene matches. The CDR3 is 16 residues long. CDR1 and CDR2 (germline): SGHTA, FQGTGA. The CDR3 DNA follows: TGTGCCAGCAGCCCCCGGGGGCTAGCGGGGTCGGGTGAGCAGTTCTTC. It specifies CASSPRGLAGSGEQFF.

The V gene is TRBV19, the J gene TRBJ1-1, with TRBD1 as a possible D gene (5 bases). CDR1 LNHDA and CDR2 SQIVND come from the germline V gene (reference sequence). CDR3 length: 17 amino acids. V lost 5 bases to trimming and J lost 10 bases, with 29 bases between them. The CDR3 loop reads CASSPRLGGTIGSVAFF. The CDR3 DNA is TGTGCCAGTAGTCCCAGGTTGGGGGGGACCATCGGATCGGTAGCTTTCTTT.

This sequence joins TRBV28 and TRBJ2-7, with TRBD2 identical over 9 bases. From germline, CDR1 is MDHEN and CDR2 SYDVKM. The CDR3 extends over 14 amino acids. V trimming: 6 bases; J trimming: 1 base; junction bases outside the gene matches: 4. The CDR3 DNA reads TGTGCCAGCAGACTTAGCGGGGGTTCCTACGAGCAGTACTTC. Translated: CASRLSGGSYEQYF.

This chain links TRBV11-3 with TRBJ2-2; D unclear. The CDR3 has 12 amino acids. Trimming cost V 3 bases and J 5 bases, with 4 bases left between them. CDR1 is SGHNT and CDR2 is YENEEA in the germline V gene. The CDR3 nucleotides read TGTGCCAGCAGCTTTAAAACCGGGGAGCTGTTTTTT. Encoded protein: CASSFKTGELFF.